These T cell receptor beta chains were read from a single sample in a study of blood T cell repertoires in COVID-19. The method was immunoSEQ multiplex PCR; TCRdb's version includes in-frame clones alone and lacks a portion of them. The profile shows some 200,000 clones, around four fifths of them singletons. The sequenced sample was peripheral blood. These receptors were collected from a woman aged 40-49 years with acute or convalescent COVID-19. Each CDR3 is given with its conserved first and last residue. Fields, in order: J gene, D gene, clone size, V gene, CDR3 DNA, CDR3 protein. D genes are given only for firm matches. The size entry is marked missing in some rows and otherwise reads once, few, many or a size class.

j_call: TRBJ2-2; d_call: .; clone_size: once; v_call: TRBV28; cdr3_nt: TGTGCCAGCAGTTTAGTAGTTGATTACACCGGGGAGCTGTTTTTT; cdr3_aa: CASSLVVDYTGELFF
j_call: TRBJ1-5; d_call: .; clone_size: .; v_call: TRBV27; cdr3_nt: TGTGCCAGCAGTTTAGCGGGTTCACATCAGCCCCAGCATTTT; cdr3_aa: CASSLAGSHQPQHF
j_call: TRBJ1-2; d_call: TRBD1; clone_size: .; v_call: TRBV24-1; cdr3_nt: TGTGCCACCAGTGATCCCGGGACAGGGAACTATGGCTACACCTTC; cdr3_aa: CATSDPGTGNYGYTF
j_call: TRBJ1-6; d_call: .; clone_size: .; v_call: TRBV9; cdr3_nt: TGTGCCAGCAGCGTGGAGGGGATTCGAAATAATTCACCCCTCCACTTT; cdr3_aa: CASSVEGIRNNSPLHF
j_call: TRBJ1-5; d_call: TRBD1; clone_size: .; v_call: TRBV19; cdr3_nt: TGTGCCAGTAAAGGACAGGGTGGTAATCAGCCCCAGCATTTT; cdr3_aa: CASKGQGGNQPQHF
j_call: TRBJ1-5; d_call: .; clone_size: .; v_call: TRBV2; cdr3_nt: TGTGCCAGCAGTGTACAGGCAAAGGGGCCCCAGCATTTT; cdr3_aa: CASSVQAKGPQHF
j_call: TRBJ1-1; d_call: .; clone_size: .; v_call: TRBV5-4; cdr3_nt: TGTGCCAGCAGGGGGGGGAACACTGAAGCTTTCTTT; cdr3_aa: CASRGGNTEAFF
j_call: TRBJ2-1; d_call: TRBD1; clone_size: .; v_call: TRBV5-6; cdr3_nt: TGTGCCAGCAGCGGGACAGGGGAGGGGACCTACAATGAGCAGTTCTTC; cdr3_aa: CASSGTGEGTYNEQFF
j_call: TRBJ1-5; d_call: .; clone_size: .; v_call: TRBV19; cdr3_nt: TGTGCCAGTAGTATTACAGGAACCCAGCCCCAGCATTTT; cdr3_aa: CASSITGTQPQHF
j_call: TRBJ2-3; d_call: .; clone_size: .; v_call: TRBV6-5; cdr3_nt: TGTGCCAGCCACCCAAGCCTAGCCTTCACAGATACGCAGTATTTT; cdr3_aa: CASHPSLAFTDTQYF
j_call: TRBJ1-1; d_call: .; clone_size: .; v_call: TRBV9; cdr3_nt: TGTGCCAGCAGGGGGTTGGGAGAGACTGAAGCTTTCTTT; cdr3_aa: CASRGLGETEAFF
j_call: TRBJ1-3; d_call: .; clone_size: few; v_call: TRBV19; cdr3_nt: TGTGCCAGTAGTACTGAAATTCGGTATGGAAACACCATATATTTT; cdr3_aa: CASSTEIRYGNTIYF
j_call: TRBJ2-3; d_call: TRBD1; clone_size: once; v_call: TRBV25-1; cdr3_nt: TGTGCCAGCAGCCAATACAGGGGGCCGGCAGATACGCAGTATTTT; cdr3_aa: CASSQYRGPADTQYF
j_call: TRBJ2-5; d_call: TRBD2; clone_size: once; v_call: TRBV28; cdr3_nt: TGTGCCAGCGGGGGGGGGTCGGAGACCCAGTACTTC; cdr3_aa: CASGGGSETQYF
j_call: TRBJ1-3; d_call: .; clone_size: .; v_call: TRBV11-2; cdr3_nt: TGTGCCAGCAGCTTAGATGCGCACAGGGCCGGGGGAAACACCATATATTTT; cdr3_aa: CASSLDAHRAGGNTIYF
j_call: TRBJ2-2; d_call: TRBD1; clone_size: .; v_call: TRBV19; cdr3_nt: TGTGCCAGTAGTGACAGGGGGCTAATCACCGGGGAGCTGTTTTTT; cdr3_aa: CASSDRGLITGELFF
j_call: TRBJ1-5; d_call: TRBD1; clone_size: .; v_call: TRBV30; cdr3_nt: TGTGCCTGGAGTGCATGGACAGGGCCCGGCAATCAGCCCCAGCATTTT; cdr3_aa: CAWSAWTGPGNQPQHF
j_call: TRBJ1-1; d_call: TRBD1; clone_size: .; v_call: TRBV18; cdr3_nt: TGTGCCAGCTCGCGATTCCCGGGACAGGGTGTGGAGGACACTGAAGCTTTCTTT; cdr3_aa: CASSRFPGQGVEDTEAFF
j_call: TRBJ2-6; d_call: TRBD2; clone_size: .; v_call: TRBV7-9; cdr3_nt: TGTGCCAGCAGCTTAACTAGCGGGAGATTCGGTGGGGCCAACGTCCTGACTTTC; cdr3_aa: CASSLTSGRFGGANVLTF
j_call: TRBJ2-1; d_call: TRBD2; clone_size: once; v_call: TRBV7-3; cdr3_nt: TGTGCCAGCAGCCGTAGCGGGGGGGCCTCCGATGAGCAGTTCTTC; cdr3_aa: CASSRSGGASDEQFF
j_call: TRBJ1-2; d_call: TRBD1; clone_size: .; v_call: TRBV5-4; cdr3_nt: TGTGCCAGCAGCTTGGGGACAGGGTCTAACTATGGCTACACCTTC; cdr3_aa: CASSLGTGSNYGYTF
j_call: TRBJ2-7; d_call: TRBD1; clone_size: .; v_call: TRBV28; cdr3_nt: TGTGCCAGCAGTTTGACAGGGTTTACCTACGAGCAGTACTTC; cdr3_aa: CASSLTGFTYEQYF
j_call: TRBJ2-2; d_call: TRBD2; clone_size: few; v_call: TRBV3-1/TRBV3-2; cdr3_nt: TGTGCCAGCAGCCTTATTAGCGGGGGTCCGAACACCGGGGAGCTGTTTTTT; cdr3_aa: CASSLISGGPNTGELFF
j_call: TRBJ1-6; d_call: .; clone_size: once; v_call: TRBV20-1; cdr3_nt: TGCAGTGCTAGTAGAGGGAACTCACCCCTCCACTTT; cdr3_aa: CSASRGNSPLHF
j_call: TRBJ2-3; d_call: .; clone_size: .; v_call: TRBV18; cdr3_nt: TGTGCCAGCTCACCAGAAGACAGCCCTAGCACAGATACGCAGTATTTT; cdr3_aa: CASSPEDSPSTDTQYF
j_call: TRBJ2-6; d_call: .; clone_size: .; v_call: TRBV30; cdr3_nt: TGTGCCTGGAGTTCGGGGGCCAACGTCCTGACTTTC; cdr3_aa: CAWSSGANVLTF
j_call: TRBJ2-3; d_call: TRBD2; clone_size: .; v_call: TRBV29-1; cdr3_nt: TGCAGCGTGGGACTAGCGGGGGGAGGGGATACGCAGTATTTT; cdr3_aa: CSVGLAGGGDTQYF
j_call: TRBJ2-5; d_call: TRBD1; clone_size: .; v_call: TRBV6-5; cdr3_nt: TGTGCCAGCGAGATGGGGGTAGGGGGCACGGAGACCCAGTACTTC; cdr3_aa: CASEMGVGGTETQYF
j_call: TRBJ2-5; d_call: TRBD2; clone_size: once; v_call: TRBV5-1; cdr3_nt: TGCGCCAGCAGCTTGGGTCCGACTAGCTCTGAGACCCAGTACTTC; cdr3_aa: CASSLGPTSSETQYF
j_call: TRBJ1-2; d_call: .; clone_size: .; v_call: TRBV7-8; cdr3_nt: TGTGCCAGCAGCTTAGCCGCCCGTACTCTGCCGACCTTC; cdr3_aa: CASSLAARTLPTF
j_call: TRBJ1-1; d_call: .; clone_size: .; v_call: TRBV5-6; cdr3_nt: TGTGCCAGCAGCTTGGGGCCAGGCTCGAACACTGAAGCTTTCTTT; cdr3_aa: CASSLGPGSNTEAFF
j_call: TRBJ2-2; d_call: .; clone_size: few; v_call: TRBV2; cdr3_nt: TGTGCCAGCAGGACCAGGGCGGTGGCCGGGGAGCTGTTTTTT; cdr3_aa: CASRTRAVAGELFF
j_call: TRBJ1-2; d_call: .; clone_size: .; v_call: TRBV18; cdr3_nt: TGTGCCAGCTCACCTAGTGTAGCGCAACCCTATGGCTACACCTTC; cdr3_aa: CASSPSVAQPYGYTF
j_call: TRBJ1-2; d_call: TRBD1; clone_size: .; v_call: TRBV24-1; cdr3_nt: TGTGCCACCAGTGACGATAGGACAGGGGAAGTGGATGGCTACACCTTC; cdr3_aa: CATSDDRTGEVDGYTF
j_call: TRBJ2-7; d_call: TRBD2; clone_size: many; v_call: TRBV7-9; cdr3_nt: TGTGCCAGCAGCTTAGGTACTAGCGGGAGCGGTGGTAGGTGGGAGCAGTACTTC; cdr3_aa: CASSLGTSGSGGRWEQYF
j_call: TRBJ2-1; d_call: .; clone_size: .; v_call: TRBV19; cdr3_nt: TGTGCCAGTAAGGGGACGCGGGGAGCGGCCTACAATGAGCAGTTCTTC; cdr3_aa: CASKGTRGAAYNEQFF
j_call: TRBJ1-1; d_call: .; clone_size: .; v_call: TRBV11-1; cdr3_nt: TGTGCCAGCAGCTTAGCTGGCTCGGGAGGGGAAGCTTTCTTT; cdr3_aa: CASSLAGSGGEAFF
j_call: TRBJ1-6; d_call: TRBD1; clone_size: .; v_call: TRBV5-1; cdr3_nt: TGCGCCAGCAGCTTGGTCCCCCGACAGGGCTCTAATAATTCACCCCTCCACTTT; cdr3_aa: CASSLVPRQGSNNSPLHF
j_call: TRBJ2-3; d_call: TRBD1; clone_size: .; v_call: TRBV4-1; cdr3_nt: TGCGCCAGCAGCCGCGCCCCCGGGACAGGGCGCACAGATACGCAGTATTTT; cdr3_aa: CASSRAPGTGRTDTQYF
j_call: TRBJ1-2; d_call: .; clone_size: .; v_call: TRBV7-8; cdr3_nt: TGTGCCAGCAGCTTAGAGTCGGGAGCTAACTATGGCTACACCTTC; cdr3_aa: CASSLESGANYGYTF
j_call: TRBJ1-4; d_call: TRBD1; clone_size: .; v_call: TRBV4-1; cdr3_nt: TGCGCCAGCAGCCACCCCCCCAGGGGGAAAAATGAAAAACTGTTTTTT; cdr3_aa: CASSHPPRGKNEKLFF
j_call: TRBJ1-5; d_call: TRBD1; clone_size: .; v_call: TRBV6-5; cdr3_nt: TGTGCCAGCAGTTACTCCGGGACAGGGGGTCAGCCCCAGCATTTT; cdr3_aa: CASSYSGTGGQPQHF
j_call: TRBJ1-6; d_call: .; clone_size: .; v_call: TRBV5-5; cdr3_nt: TGTGCCAGCAGCGCGAGCCATACTTATAATTCACCCCTCCACTTT; cdr3_aa: CASSASHTYNSPLHF